This T cell receptor (beta chain) was found in a study of blood T cell repertoires in COVID-19. Study processing details: Nucleated cell number was recorded as an estimate derived from reference gene primer amplification. Profiling relied on immunoSEQ multiplex PCR, and the TCRdb table lists in-frame clones only, not all of them. The V and J calls and clone size come from that table; D and trimming were worked out from the DNA. The sample lists hundreds of thousands of clones; 85% to 90% were seen once. This receptor was obtained from a man aged 25-45 years who had recovered from COVID-19. The sample was PBMCs or T cells enriched from blood (not recorded which).

CDR3 in amino acids: CAWRGTSGTSYNEQFF. The CDR3 DNA is TGTGCCTGGCGAGGGACTAGCGGGACTTCCTACAATGAGCAGTTCTTC. V is TRBV30 and J is TRBJ2-1; 13 nucleotides match TRBD2. The CDR3 loop spans 16 amino acids. Looked up from germline, CDR1 is GTSNPN and CDR2 is SVGIG (reference sequence). V gave up 5 bases and J gave up 1 base; unmatched junction bases: 5.